This is a list of T cell receptor beta chains from one sample in a study of cytotoxic CD8 clonotypes in ibrutinib-treated CLL. Profiling relied on immunoSEQ multiplex PCR, and the TCRdb table lists in-frame clones only, not all of them. There are about 9,200 clones in the sample; approximately 60% occur only once, and 15% to 20% lies in the top ten. The sequencing used PBMCs, collected before ibrutinib treatment. These receptors were collected from a human donor with chronic lymphocytic leukemia. Both conserved end residues are part of each CDR3. A D gene is named only where the DNA matches it firmly.

D: .
J: TRBJ2-7
V: TRBV2
CDR3: CASSEWGVGEQYF

D: .
J: TRBJ1-5
V: TRBV6-1
CDR3: CASSEAFTGARQPQHF

D: TRBD2
J: TRBJ2-5
V: TRBV4-2
CDR3: CASSQDGLAGAAGETQYF

D: .
J: TRBJ1-6
V: TRBV5-5
CDR3: CASSLSGKGSSYNSPLHF

D: .
J: TRBJ1-1
V: TRBV6-1
CDR3: CASSLSRGINTEAFF

D: .
J: TRBJ2-7
V: TRBV5-1
CDR3: CASSFSAGVNEQYF

D: TRBD2
J: TRBJ2-2
V: TRBV2
CDR3: CASKGRERSGELFF

D: .
J: TRBJ2-4
V: TRBV4-2
CDR3: CASSQGLGPGIQYF

D: .
J: TRBJ1-5
V: TRBV19
CDR3: CASSLSGYQPQHF

D: .
J: TRBJ1-3
V: TRBV6-1
CDR3: CASSVGGSGNTIYF

D: .
J: TRBJ2-2
V: TRBV6-6
CDR3: CASRPGRGNTGELFF

D: .
J: TRBJ1-6
V: TRBV6-1
CDR3: CASSAGQLYNSPLHF

D: .
J: TRBJ2-5
V: TRBV19
CDR3: CASGPFGETQYF

D: .
J: TRBJ2-7
V: TRBV2
CDR3: CASRTLSSYEQYF

D: .
J: TRBJ2-3
V: TRBV19
CDR3: CASSLYEGRLGDTQYF

D: .
J: TRBJ2-1
V: TRBV27
CDR3: CASSLWGGNEQFF

D: .
J: TRBJ2-3
V: TRBV19
CDR3: CASTIGGTQYF

D: .
J: TRBJ2-5
V: TRBV28
CDR3: CASSSLGGRETQYF